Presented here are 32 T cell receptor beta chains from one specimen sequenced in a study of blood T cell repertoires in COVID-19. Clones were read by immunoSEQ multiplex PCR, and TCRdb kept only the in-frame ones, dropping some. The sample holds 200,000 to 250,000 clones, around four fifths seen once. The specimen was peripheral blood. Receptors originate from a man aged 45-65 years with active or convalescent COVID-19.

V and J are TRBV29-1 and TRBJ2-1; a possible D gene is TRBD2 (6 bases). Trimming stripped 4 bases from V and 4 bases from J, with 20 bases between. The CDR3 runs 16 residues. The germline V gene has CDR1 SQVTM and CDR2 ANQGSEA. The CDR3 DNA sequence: TGCAGCGTTGGTCATATAGGGACTCAGAAGTACAATGAGCAGTTCTTC. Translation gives CSVGHIGTQKYNEQFF.

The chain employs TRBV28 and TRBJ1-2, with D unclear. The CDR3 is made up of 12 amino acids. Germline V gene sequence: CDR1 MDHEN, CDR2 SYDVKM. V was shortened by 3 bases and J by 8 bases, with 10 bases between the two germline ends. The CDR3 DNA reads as TGTGCCAGCAGTTTTCAGGTTTCGGGCTACACCTTC. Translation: CASSFQVSGYTF.

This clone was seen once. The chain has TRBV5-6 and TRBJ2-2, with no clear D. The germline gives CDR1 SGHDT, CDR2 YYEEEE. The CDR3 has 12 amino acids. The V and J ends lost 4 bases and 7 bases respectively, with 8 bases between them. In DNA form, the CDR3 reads TGTGCCAGCAGCGTCCCCCGCGGGGAGCTGTTTTTT. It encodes CASSVPRGELFF.

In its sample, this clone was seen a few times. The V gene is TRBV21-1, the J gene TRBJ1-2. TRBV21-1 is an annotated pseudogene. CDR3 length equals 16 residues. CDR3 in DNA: TGTGCCAGCAGCAAAGACCCGGGGAAGAGTATCTATGGCTACACCTTC. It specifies CASSKDPGKSIYGYTF.

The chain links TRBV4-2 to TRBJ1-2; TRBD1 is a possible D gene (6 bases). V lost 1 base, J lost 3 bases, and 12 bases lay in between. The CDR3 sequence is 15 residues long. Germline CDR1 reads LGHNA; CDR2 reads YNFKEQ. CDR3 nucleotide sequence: TGTGCCAGCAGCCAAGTTCCCGGGACACACTATGGCTACACCTTC. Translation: CASSQVPGTHYGYTF.

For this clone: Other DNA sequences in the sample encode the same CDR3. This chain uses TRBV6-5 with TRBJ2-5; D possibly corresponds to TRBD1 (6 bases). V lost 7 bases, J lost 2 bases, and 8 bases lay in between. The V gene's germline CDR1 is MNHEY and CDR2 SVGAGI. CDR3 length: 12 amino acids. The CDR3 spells CASTTGQETQYF. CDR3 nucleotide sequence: TGTGCCAGCACTACAGGGCAAGAGACCCAGTACTTC.

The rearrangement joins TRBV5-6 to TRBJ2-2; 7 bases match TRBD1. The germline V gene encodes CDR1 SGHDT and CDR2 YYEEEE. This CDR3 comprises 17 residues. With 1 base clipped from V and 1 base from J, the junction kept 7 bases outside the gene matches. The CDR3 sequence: CASSLIGQAGNTGELFF. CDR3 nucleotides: TGTGCCAGCAGCTTGATAGGACAGGCAGGGAACACCGGGGAGCTGTTTTTT.

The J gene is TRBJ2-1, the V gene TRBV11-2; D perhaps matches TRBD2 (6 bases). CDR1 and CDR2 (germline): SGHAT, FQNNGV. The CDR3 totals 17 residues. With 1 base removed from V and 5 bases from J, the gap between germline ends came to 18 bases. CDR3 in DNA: TGTGCCAGCAGCTTAGCACTAGCCGATATACTGAACAATGAGCAGTTCTTC. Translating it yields CASSLALADILNNEQFF.

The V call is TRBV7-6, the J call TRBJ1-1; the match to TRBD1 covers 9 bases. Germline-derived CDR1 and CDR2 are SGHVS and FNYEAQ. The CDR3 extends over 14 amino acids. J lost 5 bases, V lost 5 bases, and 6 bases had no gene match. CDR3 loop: CASSPMTGGTEAFF. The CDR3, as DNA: TGTGCCAGCAGCCCGATGACAGGGGGGACTGAAGCTTTCTTT.

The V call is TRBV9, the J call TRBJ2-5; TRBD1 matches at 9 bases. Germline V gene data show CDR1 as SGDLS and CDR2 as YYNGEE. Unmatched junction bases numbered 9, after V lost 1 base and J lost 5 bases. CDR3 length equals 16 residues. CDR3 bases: TGTGCCAGCAGCGTAAACGGACAGGGGAATTTCGAGACCCAGTACTTC. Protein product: CASSVNGQGNFETQYF.

CDR3 DNA: TGTGCCAGCAGCTTACCCGGACAGGGAGTATGGGGCTACACCTTC. The encoded protein is CASSLPGQGVWGYTF. The rearrangement joins TRBV7-9 to TRBJ1-2, with 8 bases lining up with TRBD1. CDR3 length equals 15 residues. Germline assignment: CDR1 SEHNR and CDR2 FQNEAQ (reference sequence). Losses at the gene ends were 2 bases for V and 8 bases for J; bases not matched to a gene: 10. The complete variable domain, with remaining parts taken from reference TRBV7-9 and TRBJ1-2, reads DTGVSQNPRHKITKRGQNVTFRCDPISEHNRLYWYRQTLGQGPEFLTYFQNEAQLEKSRLLSDRFSAERPKGSFSTLEIQRTEQGDSAMYLCASSLPGQGVWGYTFGSGTRLTVV.

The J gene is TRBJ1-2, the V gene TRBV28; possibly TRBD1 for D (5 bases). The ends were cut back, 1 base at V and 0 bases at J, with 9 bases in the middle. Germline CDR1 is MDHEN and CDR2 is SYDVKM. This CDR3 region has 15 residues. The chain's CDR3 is CASSLSGPPNYGYTF. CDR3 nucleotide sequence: TGTGCCAGCAGTTTATCAGGGCCTCCTAACTATGGCTACACCTTC.

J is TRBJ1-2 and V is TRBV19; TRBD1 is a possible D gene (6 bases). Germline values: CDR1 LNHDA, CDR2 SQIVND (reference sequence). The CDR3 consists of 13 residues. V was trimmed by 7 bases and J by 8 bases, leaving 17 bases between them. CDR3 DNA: TGTGCCAGTACCCCGCCGGGGGGCGGAGGCTACACCTTC. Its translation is CASTPPGGGGYTF.

CDR3 residues: CASSPRLTSTGELFF. The CDR3, as DNA: TGTGCCAGCAGTCCCAGACTAACTAGCACCGGGGAGCTGTTTTTT. The chain joins TRBV6-6 to TRBJ2-2, with D maybe TRBD2 (5 bases). Trimming shortened V by 5 bases and J by 4 bases, and 14 bases separated the two germline ends. In germline, CDR1 is MNHNY, CDR2 SVGAGI (reference sequence). This CDR3 contains 15 residues.

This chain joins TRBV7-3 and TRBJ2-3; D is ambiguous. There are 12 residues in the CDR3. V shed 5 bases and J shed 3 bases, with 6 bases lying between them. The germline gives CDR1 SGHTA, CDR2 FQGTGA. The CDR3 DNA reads TGTGCCAGCAGCCCCACAACAGATACGCAGTATTTT. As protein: CASSPTTDTQYF.

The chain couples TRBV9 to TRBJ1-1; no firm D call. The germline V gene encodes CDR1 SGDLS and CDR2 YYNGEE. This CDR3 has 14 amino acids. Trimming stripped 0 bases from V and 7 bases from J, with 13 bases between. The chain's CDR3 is CASSVAGEYGEAFF. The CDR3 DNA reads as TGTGCCAGCAGCGTAGCTGGAGAATATGGTGAAGCTTTCTTT.

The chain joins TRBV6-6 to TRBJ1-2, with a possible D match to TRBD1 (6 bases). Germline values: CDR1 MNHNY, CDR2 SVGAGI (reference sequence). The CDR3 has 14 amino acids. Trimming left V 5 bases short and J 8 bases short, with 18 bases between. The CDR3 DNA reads TGTGCCAGCAGTCCCCCCTCGGTTACAGGGGGCTACACCTTC. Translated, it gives CASSPPSVTGGYTF.

DNA for the CDR3: TGTGCCAGCAGCTCCTTGGACAGGGAACAGTCTGGGTATGGCTACACCTTC. Amino acids: CASSSLDREQSGYGYTF. This chain uses TRBV5-4 with TRBJ1-2; 8 nucleotides match TRBD1. This CDR3 contains 17 residues. Losses at the gene ends were 3 bases for V and 5 bases for J; bases not matched to a gene: 15. Germline values: CDR1 SGHNT, CDR2 YYREEE (reference sequence).

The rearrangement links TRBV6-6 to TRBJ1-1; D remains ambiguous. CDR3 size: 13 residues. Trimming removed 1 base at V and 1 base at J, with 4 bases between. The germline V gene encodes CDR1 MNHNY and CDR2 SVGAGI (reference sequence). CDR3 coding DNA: TGTGCCAGCAGTTACTTACAGAACACTGAAGCTTTCTTT. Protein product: CASSYLQNTEAFF.

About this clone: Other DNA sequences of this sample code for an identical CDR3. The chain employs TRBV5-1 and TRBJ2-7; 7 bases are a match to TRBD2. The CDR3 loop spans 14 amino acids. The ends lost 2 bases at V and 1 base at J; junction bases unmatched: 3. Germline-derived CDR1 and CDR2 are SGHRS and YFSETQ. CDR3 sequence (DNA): TGCGCCAGCAGCTTACGGGGGGTTTCCTACGAGCAGTACTTC. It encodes CASSLRGVSYEQYF.

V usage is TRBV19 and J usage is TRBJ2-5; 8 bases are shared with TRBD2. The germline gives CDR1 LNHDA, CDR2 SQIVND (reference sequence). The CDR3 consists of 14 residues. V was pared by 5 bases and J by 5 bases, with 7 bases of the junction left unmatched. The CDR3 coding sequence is TGTGCCAGTAGTTCACGGGAGGGGCTGGAGACCCAGTACTTC. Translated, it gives CASSSREGLETQYF.

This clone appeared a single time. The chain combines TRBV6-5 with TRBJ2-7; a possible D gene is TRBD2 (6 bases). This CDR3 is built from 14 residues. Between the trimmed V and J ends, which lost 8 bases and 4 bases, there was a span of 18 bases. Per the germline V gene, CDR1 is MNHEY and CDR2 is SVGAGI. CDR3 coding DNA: TGTGCCAGCTCGGTCGAAAAGGGGAGGTACGAGCAGTACTTC. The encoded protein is CASSVEKGRYEQYF.

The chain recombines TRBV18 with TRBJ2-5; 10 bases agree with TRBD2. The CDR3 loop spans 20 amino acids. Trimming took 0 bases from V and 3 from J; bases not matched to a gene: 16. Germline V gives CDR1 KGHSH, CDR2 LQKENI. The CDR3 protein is CASSPPHPSGGPIRKETQYF. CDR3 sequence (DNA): TGTGCCAGCTCACCACCGCATCCTAGCGGGGGCCCAATACGTAAAGAGACCCAGTACTTC.

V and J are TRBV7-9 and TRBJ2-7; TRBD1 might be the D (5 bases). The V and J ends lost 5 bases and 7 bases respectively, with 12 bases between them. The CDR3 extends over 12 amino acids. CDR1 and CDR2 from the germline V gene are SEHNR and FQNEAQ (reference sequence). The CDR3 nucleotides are TGTGCCAGCAGCCCAGAAGCAGGGGAGCAGTACTTC. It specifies CASSPEAGEQYF. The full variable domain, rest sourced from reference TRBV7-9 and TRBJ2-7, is DTGVSQNPRHKITKRGQNVTFRCDPISEHNRLYWYRQTLGQGPEFLTYFQNEAQLEKSRLLSDRFSAERPKGSFSTLEIQRTEQGDSAMYLCASSPEAGEQYFGPGTRLTVT.

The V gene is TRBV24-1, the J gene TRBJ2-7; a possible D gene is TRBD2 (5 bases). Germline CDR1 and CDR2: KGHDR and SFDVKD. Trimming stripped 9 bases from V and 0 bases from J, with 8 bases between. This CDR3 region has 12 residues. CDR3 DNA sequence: TGTGCCACCCGGGGTAACTCCTACGAGCAGTACTTC. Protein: CATRGNSYEQYF.

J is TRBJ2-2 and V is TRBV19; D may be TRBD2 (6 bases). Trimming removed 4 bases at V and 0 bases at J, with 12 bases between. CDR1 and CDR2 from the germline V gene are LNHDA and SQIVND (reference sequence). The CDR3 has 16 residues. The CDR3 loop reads CASSKARGSNTGELFF. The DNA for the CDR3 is TGTGCCAGTAGTAAAGCCCGGGGGTCGAACACCGGGGAGCTGTTTTTT.

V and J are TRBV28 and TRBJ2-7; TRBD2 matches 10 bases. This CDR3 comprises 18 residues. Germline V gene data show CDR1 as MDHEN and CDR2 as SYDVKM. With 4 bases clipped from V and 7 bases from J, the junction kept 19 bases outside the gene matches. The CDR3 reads CASSSHGLAGAYGREQYF. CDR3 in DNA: TGTGCCAGCAGTTCTCATGGGCTAGCGGGAGCTTACGGGAGAGAGCAGTACTTC.

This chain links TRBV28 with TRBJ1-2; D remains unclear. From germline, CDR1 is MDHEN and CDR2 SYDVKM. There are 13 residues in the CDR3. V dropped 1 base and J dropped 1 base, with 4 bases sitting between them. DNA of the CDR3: TGTGCCAGCAGTTTATACAGTAACTATGGCTACACCTTC. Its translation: CASSLYSNYGYTF.

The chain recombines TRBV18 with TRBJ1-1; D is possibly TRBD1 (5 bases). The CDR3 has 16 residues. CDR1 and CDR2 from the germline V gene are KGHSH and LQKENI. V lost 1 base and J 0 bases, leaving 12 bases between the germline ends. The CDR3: CASSPLGPPMNTEAFF. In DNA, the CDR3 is TGTGCCAGCTCACCACTGGGGCCGCCCATGAACACTGAAGCTTTCTTT.

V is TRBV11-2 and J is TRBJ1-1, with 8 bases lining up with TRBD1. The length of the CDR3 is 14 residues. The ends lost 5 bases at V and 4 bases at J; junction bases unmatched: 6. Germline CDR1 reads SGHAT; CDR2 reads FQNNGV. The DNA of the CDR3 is TGTGCCAGCAGCCCGGACAGGGTCGGCACTGAAGCTTTCTTT. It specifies CASSPDRVGTEAFF.

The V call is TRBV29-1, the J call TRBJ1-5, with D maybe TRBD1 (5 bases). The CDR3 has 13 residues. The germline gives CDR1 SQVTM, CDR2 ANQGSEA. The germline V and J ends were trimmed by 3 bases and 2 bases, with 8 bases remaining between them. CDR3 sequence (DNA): TGCAGCGTTGAGGAGGGACGCAATCAGCCCCAGCATTTT. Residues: CSVEEGRNQPQHF.

The CDR3, as DNA: TGTGCCAGCAGCAGAGAGGGGGGGCCTTGGGGTTCCTATGGCTACACCTTC. Amino acid sequence: CASSREGGPWGSYGYTF. The J gene is TRBJ1-2, the V gene TRBV7-2; D perhaps matches TRBD1 (6 bases). Trimming pared 5 bases from V and 4 bases from J, leaving 23 bases between. Per the germline V gene, CDR1 is SGHTA and CDR2 is FQGNSA. The CDR3 runs to 17 residues.